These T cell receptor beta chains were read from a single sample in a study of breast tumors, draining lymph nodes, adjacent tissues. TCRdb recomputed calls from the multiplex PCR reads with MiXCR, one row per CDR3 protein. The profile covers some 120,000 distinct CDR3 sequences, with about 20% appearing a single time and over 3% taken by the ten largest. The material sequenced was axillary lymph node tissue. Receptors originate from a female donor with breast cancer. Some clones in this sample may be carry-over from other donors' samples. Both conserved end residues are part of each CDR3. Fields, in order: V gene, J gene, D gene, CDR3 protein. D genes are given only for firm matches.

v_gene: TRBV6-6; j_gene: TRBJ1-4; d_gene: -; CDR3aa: CASSYRGATFNEKLFF
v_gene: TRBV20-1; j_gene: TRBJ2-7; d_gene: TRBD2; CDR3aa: CSARLAGGPIYEQYF
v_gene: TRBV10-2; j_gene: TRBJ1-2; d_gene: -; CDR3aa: CARSELEDGYTF
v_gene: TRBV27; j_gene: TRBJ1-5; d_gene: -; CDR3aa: CASRRQYSNQPQHF
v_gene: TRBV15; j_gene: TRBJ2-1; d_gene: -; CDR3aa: CATSRVGGRDEQFF
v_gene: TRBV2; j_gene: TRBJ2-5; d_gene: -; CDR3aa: CASSVAGAQETQYF
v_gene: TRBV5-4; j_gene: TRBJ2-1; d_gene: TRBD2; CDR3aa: CASSLGGGANEQFF
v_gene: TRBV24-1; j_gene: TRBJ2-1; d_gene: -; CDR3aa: CATSESAGGPSNEQFF
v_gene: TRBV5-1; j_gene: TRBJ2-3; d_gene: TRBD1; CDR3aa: CASRTGTSTDTQYF
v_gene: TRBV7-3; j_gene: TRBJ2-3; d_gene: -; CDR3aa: CASSITYRDTQYF
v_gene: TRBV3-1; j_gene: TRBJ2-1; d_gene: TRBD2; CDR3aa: CASSRTLGLADYNEQFF
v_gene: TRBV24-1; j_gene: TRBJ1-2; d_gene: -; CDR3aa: CATSDVGPWVIYGYTF
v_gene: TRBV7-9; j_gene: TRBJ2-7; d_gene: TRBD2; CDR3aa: CASSLDVPSGRIGEQYF
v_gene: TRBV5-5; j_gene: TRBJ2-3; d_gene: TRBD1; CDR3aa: CASSLRGRLTDTQYF
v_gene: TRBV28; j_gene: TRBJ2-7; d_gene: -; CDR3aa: CASSFYLGPSYEQYF
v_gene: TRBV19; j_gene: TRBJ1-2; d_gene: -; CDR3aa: CASSPRLGDGYTF
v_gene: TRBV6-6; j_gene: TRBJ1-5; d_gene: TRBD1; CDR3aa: CASSSRTGTGVNQPQHF
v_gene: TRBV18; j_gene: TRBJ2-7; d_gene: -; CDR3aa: CASSPPDLYEQYF